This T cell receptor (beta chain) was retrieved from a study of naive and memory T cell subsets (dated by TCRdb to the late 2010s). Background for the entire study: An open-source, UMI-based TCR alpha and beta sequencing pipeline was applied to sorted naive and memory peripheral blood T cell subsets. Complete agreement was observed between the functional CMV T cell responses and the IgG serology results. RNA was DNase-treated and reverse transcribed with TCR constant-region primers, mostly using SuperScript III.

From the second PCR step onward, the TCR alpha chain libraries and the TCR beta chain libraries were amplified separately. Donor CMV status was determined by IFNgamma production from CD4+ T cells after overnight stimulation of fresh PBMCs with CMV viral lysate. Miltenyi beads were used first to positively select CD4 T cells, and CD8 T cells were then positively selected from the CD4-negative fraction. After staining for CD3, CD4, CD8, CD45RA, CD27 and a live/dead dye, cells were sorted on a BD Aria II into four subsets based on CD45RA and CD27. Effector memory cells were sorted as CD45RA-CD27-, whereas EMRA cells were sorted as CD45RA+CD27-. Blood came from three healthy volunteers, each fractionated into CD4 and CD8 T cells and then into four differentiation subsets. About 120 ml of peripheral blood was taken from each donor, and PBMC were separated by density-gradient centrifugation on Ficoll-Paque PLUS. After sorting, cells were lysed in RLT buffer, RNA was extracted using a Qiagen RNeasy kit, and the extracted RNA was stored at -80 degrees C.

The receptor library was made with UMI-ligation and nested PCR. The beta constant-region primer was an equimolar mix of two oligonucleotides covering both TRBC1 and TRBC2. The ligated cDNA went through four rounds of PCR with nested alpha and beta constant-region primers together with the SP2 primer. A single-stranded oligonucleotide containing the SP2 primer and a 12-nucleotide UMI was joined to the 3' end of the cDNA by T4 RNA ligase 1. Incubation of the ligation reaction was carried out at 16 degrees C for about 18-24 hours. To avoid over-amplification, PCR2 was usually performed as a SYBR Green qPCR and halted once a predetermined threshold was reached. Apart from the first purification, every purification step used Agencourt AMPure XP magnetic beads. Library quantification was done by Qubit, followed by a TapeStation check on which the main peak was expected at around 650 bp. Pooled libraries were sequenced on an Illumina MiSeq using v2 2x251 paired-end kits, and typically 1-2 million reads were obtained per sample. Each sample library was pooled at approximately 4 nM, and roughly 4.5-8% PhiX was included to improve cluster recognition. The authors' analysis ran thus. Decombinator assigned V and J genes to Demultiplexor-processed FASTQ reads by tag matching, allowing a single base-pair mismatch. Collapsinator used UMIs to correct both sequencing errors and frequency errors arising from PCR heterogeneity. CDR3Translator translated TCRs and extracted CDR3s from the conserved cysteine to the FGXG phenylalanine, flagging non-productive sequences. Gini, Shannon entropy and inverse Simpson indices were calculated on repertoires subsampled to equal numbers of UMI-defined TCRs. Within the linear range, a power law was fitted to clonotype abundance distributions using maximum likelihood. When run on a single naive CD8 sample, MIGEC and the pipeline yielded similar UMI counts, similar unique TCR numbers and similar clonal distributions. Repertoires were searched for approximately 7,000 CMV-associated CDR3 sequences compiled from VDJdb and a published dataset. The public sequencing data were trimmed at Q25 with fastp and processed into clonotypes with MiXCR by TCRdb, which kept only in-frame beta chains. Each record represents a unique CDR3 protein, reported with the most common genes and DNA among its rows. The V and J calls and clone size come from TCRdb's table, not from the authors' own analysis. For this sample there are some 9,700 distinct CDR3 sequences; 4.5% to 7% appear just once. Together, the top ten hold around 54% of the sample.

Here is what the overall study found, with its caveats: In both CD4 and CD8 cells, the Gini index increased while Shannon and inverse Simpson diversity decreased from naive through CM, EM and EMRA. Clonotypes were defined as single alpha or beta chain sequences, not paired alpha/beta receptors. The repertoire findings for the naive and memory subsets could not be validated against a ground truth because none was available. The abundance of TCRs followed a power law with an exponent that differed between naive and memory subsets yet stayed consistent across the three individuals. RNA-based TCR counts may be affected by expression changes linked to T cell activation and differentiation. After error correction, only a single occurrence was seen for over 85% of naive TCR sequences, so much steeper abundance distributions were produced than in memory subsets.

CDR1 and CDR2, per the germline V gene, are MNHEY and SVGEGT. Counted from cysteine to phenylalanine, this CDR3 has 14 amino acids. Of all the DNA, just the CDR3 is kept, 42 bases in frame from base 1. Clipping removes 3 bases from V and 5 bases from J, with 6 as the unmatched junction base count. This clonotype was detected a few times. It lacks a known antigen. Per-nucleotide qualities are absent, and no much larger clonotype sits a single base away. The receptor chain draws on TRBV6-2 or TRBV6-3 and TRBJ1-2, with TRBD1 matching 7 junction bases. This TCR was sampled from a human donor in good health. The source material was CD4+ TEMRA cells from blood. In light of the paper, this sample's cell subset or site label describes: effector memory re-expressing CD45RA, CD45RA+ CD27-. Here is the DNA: TGTGCCAGCAGTTATTCGGGACAGTCTTATGGCTACACCTTC. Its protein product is CASSYSGQSYGYTF.